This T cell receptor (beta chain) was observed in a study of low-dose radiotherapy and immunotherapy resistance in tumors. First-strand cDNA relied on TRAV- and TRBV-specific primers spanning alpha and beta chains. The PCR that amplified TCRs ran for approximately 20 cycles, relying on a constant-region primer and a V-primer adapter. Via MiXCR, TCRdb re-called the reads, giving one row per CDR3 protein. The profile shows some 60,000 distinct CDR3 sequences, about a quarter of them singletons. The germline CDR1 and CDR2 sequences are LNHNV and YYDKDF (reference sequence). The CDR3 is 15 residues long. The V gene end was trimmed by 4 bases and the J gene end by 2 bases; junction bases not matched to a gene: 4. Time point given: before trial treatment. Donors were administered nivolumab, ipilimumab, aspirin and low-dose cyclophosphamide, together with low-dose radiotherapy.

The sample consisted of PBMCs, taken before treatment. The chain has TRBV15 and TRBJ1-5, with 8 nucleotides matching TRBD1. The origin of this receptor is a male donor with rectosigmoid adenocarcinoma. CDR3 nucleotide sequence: TGTGCCACCAGCAAGGACAGGGCGGGCAATCAGCCCCAGCATTTT. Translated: CATSKDRAGNQPQHF.